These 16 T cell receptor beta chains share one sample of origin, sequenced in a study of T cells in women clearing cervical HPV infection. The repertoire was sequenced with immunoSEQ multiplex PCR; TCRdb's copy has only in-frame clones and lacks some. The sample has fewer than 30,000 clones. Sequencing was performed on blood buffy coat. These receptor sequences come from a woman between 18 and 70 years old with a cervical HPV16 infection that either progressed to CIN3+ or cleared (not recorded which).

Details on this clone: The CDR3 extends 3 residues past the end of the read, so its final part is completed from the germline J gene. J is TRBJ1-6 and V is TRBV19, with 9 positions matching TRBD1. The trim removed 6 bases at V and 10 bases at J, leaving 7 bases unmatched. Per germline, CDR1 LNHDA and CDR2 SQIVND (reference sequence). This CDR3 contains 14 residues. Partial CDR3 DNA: TGTGCCAGTAGACTACAGGGGGCTGGGTCACCC. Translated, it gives CASRLQGAGSP. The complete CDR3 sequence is CASRLQGAGSPLHF.

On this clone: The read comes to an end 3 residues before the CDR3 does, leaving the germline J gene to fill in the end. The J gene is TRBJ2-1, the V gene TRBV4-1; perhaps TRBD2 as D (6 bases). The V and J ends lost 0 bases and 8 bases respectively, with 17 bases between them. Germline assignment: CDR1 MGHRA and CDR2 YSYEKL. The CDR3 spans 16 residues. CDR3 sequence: CASSQDMVRLEDEQFF. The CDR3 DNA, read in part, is TGCGCCAGCAGCCAAGATATGGTCCGACTAGAGGATGAG.

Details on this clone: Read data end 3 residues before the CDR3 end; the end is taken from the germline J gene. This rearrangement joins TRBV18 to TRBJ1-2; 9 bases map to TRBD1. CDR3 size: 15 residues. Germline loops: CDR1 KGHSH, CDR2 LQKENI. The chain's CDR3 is CASSPTGGGSYDYTF. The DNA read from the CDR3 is TGTGCCAGCTCACCCACAGGGGGCGGCTCCTACGAC.

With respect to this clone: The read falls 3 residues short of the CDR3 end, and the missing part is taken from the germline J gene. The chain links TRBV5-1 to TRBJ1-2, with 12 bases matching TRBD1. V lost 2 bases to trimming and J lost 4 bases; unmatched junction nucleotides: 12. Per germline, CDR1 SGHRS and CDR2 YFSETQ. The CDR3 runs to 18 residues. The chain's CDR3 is CASSFTTGTGGAGYGYTF. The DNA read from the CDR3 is TGCGCCAGCAGCTTCACCACCGGGACAGGGGGCGCCGGCTATGGC.

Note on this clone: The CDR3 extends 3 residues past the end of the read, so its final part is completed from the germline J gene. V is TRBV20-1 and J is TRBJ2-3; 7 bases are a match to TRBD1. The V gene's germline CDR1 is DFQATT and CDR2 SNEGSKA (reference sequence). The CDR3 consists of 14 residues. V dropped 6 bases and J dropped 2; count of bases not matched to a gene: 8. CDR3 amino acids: CSALGDSVTDTQYF. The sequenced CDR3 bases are TGCAGTGCCCTTGGGGACAGCGTCACAGATACG.

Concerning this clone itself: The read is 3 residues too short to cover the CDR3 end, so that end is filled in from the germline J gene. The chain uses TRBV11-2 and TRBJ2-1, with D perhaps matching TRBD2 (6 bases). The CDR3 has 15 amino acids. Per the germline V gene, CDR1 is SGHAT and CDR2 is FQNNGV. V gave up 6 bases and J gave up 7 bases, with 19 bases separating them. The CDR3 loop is CASSPSGTRRNEQFF. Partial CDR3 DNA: TGTGCCAGCAGTCCTTCCGGGACTCGAAGAAATGAG.

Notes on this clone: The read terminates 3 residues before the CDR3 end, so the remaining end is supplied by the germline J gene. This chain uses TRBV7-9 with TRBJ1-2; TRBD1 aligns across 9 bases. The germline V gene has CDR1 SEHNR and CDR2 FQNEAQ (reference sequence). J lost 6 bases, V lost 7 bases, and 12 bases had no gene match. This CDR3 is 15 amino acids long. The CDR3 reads CASTPTGQGVDGYTF. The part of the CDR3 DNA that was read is TGTGCCAGCACCCCTACGGGACAGGGAGTAGATGGC.

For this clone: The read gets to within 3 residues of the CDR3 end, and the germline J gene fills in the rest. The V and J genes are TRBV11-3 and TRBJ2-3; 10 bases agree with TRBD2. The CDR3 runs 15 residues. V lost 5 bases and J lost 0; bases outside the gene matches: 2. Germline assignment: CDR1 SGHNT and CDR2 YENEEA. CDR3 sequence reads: CASSPGLASTDTQYF. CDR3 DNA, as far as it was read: TGTGCCAGCAGCCCGGGACTAGCGAGCACAGATACG.

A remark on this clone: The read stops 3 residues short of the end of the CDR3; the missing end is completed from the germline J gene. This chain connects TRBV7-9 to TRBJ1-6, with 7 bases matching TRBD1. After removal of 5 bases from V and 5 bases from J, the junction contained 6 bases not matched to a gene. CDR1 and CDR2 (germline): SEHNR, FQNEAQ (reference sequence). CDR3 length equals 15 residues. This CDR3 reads CASSPGDRHNSPLHF. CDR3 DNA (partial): TGTGCCAGCAGCCCCGGGGACAGACATAATTCACCC.

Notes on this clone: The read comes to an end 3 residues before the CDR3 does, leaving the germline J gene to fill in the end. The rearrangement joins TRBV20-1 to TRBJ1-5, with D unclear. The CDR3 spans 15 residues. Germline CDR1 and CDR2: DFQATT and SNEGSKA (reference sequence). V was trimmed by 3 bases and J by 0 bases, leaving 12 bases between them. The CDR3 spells CSARRQGFSNQPQHF. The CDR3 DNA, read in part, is TGCAGTGCTAGGCGCCAAGGGTTTAGCAATCAGCCC.

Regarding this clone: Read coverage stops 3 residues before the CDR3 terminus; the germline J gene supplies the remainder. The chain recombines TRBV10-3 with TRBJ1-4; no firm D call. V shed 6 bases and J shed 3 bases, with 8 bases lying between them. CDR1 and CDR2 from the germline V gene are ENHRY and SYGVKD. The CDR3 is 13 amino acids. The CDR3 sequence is CAISRSANEKLFF. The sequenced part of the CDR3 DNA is TGTGCCATCAGCAGATCCGCTAATGAAAAA.

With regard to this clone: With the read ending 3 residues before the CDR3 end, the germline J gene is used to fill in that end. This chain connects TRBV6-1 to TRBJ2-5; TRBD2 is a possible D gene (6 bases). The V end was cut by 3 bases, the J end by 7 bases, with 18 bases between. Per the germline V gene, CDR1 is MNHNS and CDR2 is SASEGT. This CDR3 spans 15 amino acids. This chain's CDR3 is CASSEEMGGIGTQYF. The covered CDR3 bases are TGTGCCAGCAGTGAGGAGATGGGGGGAATCGGGACC.

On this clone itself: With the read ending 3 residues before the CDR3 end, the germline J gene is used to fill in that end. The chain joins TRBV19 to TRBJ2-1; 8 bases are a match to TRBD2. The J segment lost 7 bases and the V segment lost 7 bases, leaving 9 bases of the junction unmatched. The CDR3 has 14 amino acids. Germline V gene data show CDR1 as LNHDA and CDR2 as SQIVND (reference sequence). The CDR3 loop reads CASNRGLEENEQFF. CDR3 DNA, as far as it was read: TGTGCCAGTAACCGGGGACTAGAAGAAAATGAG.

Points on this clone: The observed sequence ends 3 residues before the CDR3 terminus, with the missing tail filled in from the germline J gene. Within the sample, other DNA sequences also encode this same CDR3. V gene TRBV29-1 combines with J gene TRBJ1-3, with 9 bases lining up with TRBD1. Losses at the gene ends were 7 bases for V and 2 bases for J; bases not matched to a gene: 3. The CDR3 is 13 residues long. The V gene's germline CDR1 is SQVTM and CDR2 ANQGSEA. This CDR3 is CSARQGAGNTIYF. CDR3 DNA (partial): TGCAGCGCCCGACAGGGGGCTGGAAACACC.

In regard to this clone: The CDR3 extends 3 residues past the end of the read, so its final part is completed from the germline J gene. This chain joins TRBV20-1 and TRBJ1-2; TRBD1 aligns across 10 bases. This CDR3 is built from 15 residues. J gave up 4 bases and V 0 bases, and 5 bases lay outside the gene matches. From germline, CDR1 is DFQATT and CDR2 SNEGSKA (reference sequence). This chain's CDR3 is CSARDRQGAIYGYTF. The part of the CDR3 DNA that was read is TGCAGTGCTAGAGATAGACAGGGGGCGATCTATGGC.

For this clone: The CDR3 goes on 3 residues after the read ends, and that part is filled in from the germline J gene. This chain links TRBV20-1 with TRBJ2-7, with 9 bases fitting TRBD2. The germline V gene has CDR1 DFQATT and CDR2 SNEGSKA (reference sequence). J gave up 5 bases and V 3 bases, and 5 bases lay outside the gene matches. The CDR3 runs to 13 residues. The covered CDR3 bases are TGCAGTGCTAGGGATAGCGGGAGAAACGAG. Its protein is CSARDSGRNE. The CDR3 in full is CSARDSGRNEQYF.